One sample yielded the 27 T cell receptor beta chains listed below, sequenced in a study of T cell repertoires in ileal Crohn's disease. Here immunoSEQ multiplex PCR was the method, and the copy in TCRdb shows in-frame clones only, minus some. The sample has approximately 15,000 clones; 75% to 90% are singletons. The source material was ileal tissue. The origin of the receptors is an adult with Crohn's disease.

DNA for the CDR3: TGTGCCAGCAGCTTCGGACAGGGTGGAACTAATGAAAAACTGTTTTTT. Its protein product is CASSFGQGGTNEKLFF. V is TRBV13 and J is TRBJ1-4; 8 nucleotides match TRBD1. V trimming: 3 bases; J trimming: 1 base; junction bases outside the gene matches: 4. The CDR3 spans 16 residues. Per germline, CDR1 PRHDT and CDR2 FYEKMQ (reference sequence).

The DNA of the CDR3 is TGTGCCAGCAGTTTATTATACGAGCAGTACTTC. The encoded protein is CASSLLYEQYF. V is TRBV28 and J is TRBJ2-7; D ambiguous. Trimming removed 1 base from V and 4 bases from J, with 2 bases in between. The germline CDR1 and CDR2 sequences are MDHEN and SYDVKM. The CDR3 extends over 11 amino acids.

The V call is TRBV2, the J call TRBJ2-3; 11 bases map to TRBD1. Germline V gene lookup returns CDR1 SNHLY and CDR2 FYNNEI. CDR3 size: 15 residues. J gave up 3 bases and V 6 bases, and 5 bases lay outside the gene matches. Here the CDR3 DNA reads TGTGCCAGCAGCATGGACAGGGGGCGAACAGATACGCAGTATTTT. Translation gives CASSMDRGRTDTQYF.

This chain links TRBV27 with TRBJ1-2, with D possibly TRBD1 on 5 matching bases. The V gene lost 5 bases and the J gene lost 1 base, with 20 bases spanning the gap. The CDR3 sequence is 17 residues long. Germline values: CDR1 MNHEY, CDR2 SMNVEV (reference sequence). The CDR3 DNA follows: TGTGCCAGCAGTCAATCCTCCCTCGGGCAGGGTAACTATGGCTACACCTTC. Amino acid sequence: CASSQSSLGQGNYGYTF.

This clone was found once. CDR3 residues: CASSFTLGGRSGNTIYF. As DNA, the CDR3 is TGTGCCAGCAGCTTCACCCTAGGAGGACGCTCTGGAAACACCATATATTTT. The chain carries TRBV7-2 and TRBJ1-3; D uncertain. Germline-derived CDR1 and CDR2 are SGHTA and FQGNSA. This CDR3 has 17 residues. V was pared by 3 bases and J by 0 bases, with 15 bases between.

The genes are TRBV6-1 and TRBJ1-3, with D hard to call. V lost 1 base and J lost 0, with 10 bases in between. This CDR3 has 16 amino acids. Germline V gene data show CDR1 as MNHNS and CDR2 as SASEGT. The CDR3 region is CASSEGYSISGNTIYF. The CDR3 DNA follows: TGTGCCAGCAGTGAAGGGTACAGTATCTCTGGAAACACCATATATTTT.

This chain uses TRBV6-5 with TRBJ2-7, with D perhaps matching TRBD2 (5 bases). CDR1 is MNHEY, CDR2 SVGAGI, per germline. The V gene lost 7 bases and the J gene lost 7 bases, with 11 bases spanning the gap. CDR3 length equals 11 residues. The CDR3 nucleotides read TGTGCCAGCAAAGAGGGTGGGGAGCAGTACTTC. Translation gives CASKEGGEQYF.

The chain carries TRBV18 and TRBJ1-6; unclear D gene. V dropped 1 base and J dropped 9 bases, with 10 bases sitting between them. The CDR3 sequence is 14 residues long. Looked up from germline, CDR1 is KGHSH and CDR2 is LQKENI. CDR3 amino acids: CASSPQGGISPLHF. CDR3 sequence (DNA): TGTGCCAGCTCACCACAGGGAGGAATTTCACCCCTCCACTTT.

The V call is TRBV9, the J call TRBJ1-1; D may be TRBD1 (6 bases). The CDR3 is 14 amino acids. Germline V lookup: CDR1 SGDLS, CDR2 YYNGEE. V lost 0 bases to trimming and J lost 4 bases, with 10 bases between them. The CDR3 is CASSVDFRGTEAFF. Here the CDR3 DNA reads TGTGCCAGCAGCGTAGATTTCAGGGGCACTGAAGCTTTCTTT.

In the case of this clone: At one end, the junction sequence differs from germline, possibly due to a read error. This rearrangement joins TRBV7-9 to TRBJ2-6, with D perhaps TRBD1 (6 bases). Germline V gene lookup returns CDR1 SEHNR and CDR2 FQNEAQ (reference sequence). The CDR3 length is 13 residues. Here the CDR3 DNA reads TGTGCCAGCAGCTTAGCAGGGGGCAACGTCCTGACTTTC. Translation gives CASSLAGGNVLTF.

This rearrangement joins TRBV5-4 to TRBJ1-3; D gene unclear. This CDR3 contains 14 residues. V was clipped by 5 bases and J by 0 bases, with 9 bases between them. Germline CDR1 SGHNT, CDR2 YYREEE (reference sequence). The CDR3 is CASRDESSGNTIYF. In nucleotides, the CDR3 is TGTGCCAGCAGAGATGAGAGCTCTGGAAACACCATATATTTT.

The V and J genes are TRBV5-1 and TRBJ1-3, with unresolved D. From germline, CDR1 is SGHRS and CDR2 YFSETQ. Trimming removed 0 bases at V and 5 bases at J, with 15 bases between. This CDR3 has 16 amino acids. The CDR3 sequence is CASSLEGGILRNTIYF. The CDR3 nucleotides are TGCGCCAGCAGCTTGGAGGGCGGGATACTCCGAAACACCATATATTTT.

The chain employs TRBV7-6 and TRBJ1-5; 10 bases match TRBD1. There are 15 residues in the CDR3. Germline CDR1 reads SGHVS; CDR2 reads FNYEAQ. With 5 bases clipped from V and 6 bases from J, the junction kept 7 bases outside the gene matches. CDR3 residues: CASSRRQGAGQPQHF. CDR3 bases: TGTGCCAGCAGCCGCAGACAGGGGGCAGGTCAGCCCCAGCATTTT. The full variable domain, its missing parts supplied by reference TRBV7-6 and TRBJ1-5, is GAGVSQSPRYKVTKRGQDVALRCDPISGHVSLYWYRQALGQGPEFLTYFNYEAQQDKSGLPNDRFSAERPEGSISTLTIQRTEQRDSAMYRCASSRRQGAGQPQHFGDGTRLSIL.

The chain uses TRBV6-1 and TRBJ1-6; D is possibly TRBD1 (5 bases). The CDR3 contains 14 residues. Looked up from germline, CDR1 is MNHNS and CDR2 is SASEGT. V lost 2 bases, J lost 10 bases, and 12 bases lay in between. The CDR3 spells CASSEFQGRSPLHF. CDR3 DNA sequence: TGTGCCAGCAGTGAATTTCAGGGCAGGTCACCCCTCCACTTT.

This chain connects TRBV7-9 to TRBJ1-1; D may be TRBD1 (6 bases). The CDR3 consists of 13 residues. The V end lost 1 base, the J end lost 7 bases, and 10 bases lay between the germline ends. CDR1 is SEHNR and CDR2 is FQNEAQ in the germline V gene (reference sequence). CDR3 protein: CASSLGQELEAFF. CDR3 DNA sequence: TGTGCCAGCAGCTTAGGACAGGAGCTTGAAGCTTTCTTT.

This clone has only a few counts. This rearrangement joins TRBV14 to TRBJ2-7; D remains ambiguous. CDR3 length: 11 amino acids. V lost 6 bases and J lost 3, with 6 bases in between. CDR1 and CDR2 (germline): SGHDN, FVKESK. CDR3 loop: CASSSGYEQYF. The CDR3 nucleotides read TGTGCCAGCAGTTCCGGCTACGAGCAGTACTTC. Full variable domain (rest looked up from reference TRBV14 and TRBJ2-7): EAGVTQFPSHSVIEKGQTVTLRCDPISGHDNLYWYRRVMGKEIKFLLHFVKESKQDESGMPNNRFLAERTGGTYSTLKVQPAELEDSGVYFCASSSGYEQYFGPGTRLTVT.

This clone has only one observation. V usage is TRBV14 and J usage is TRBJ2-5; TRBD2 aligns across 13 bases. The junction had 7 bases not matched to a gene; V was cut back by 4 bases and J by 5 bases. Looked up from germline, CDR1 is SGHDN and CDR2 is FVKESK. The CDR3 spans 16 residues. The CDR3 coding sequence is TGTGCCAGCAGCCCAGGACTAGCGGGGGATGTGGAGACCCAGTACTTC. Protein: CASSPGLAGDVETQYF.

This rearrangement joins TRBV9 to TRBJ2-1, with 16 bases matching TRBD2. The CDR3 loop spans 15 amino acids. With 4 bases clipped from V and 9 bases from J, the junction kept 4 bases outside the gene matches. From germline, CDR1 is SGDLS and CDR2 YYNGEE. The CDR3 DNA follows: TGTGCCAGCAGCCAAGGGACTAGCGGGAGGGGTGAGCAGTTCTTC. Its translation is CASSQGTSGRGEQFF.

The rearrangement links TRBV2 to TRBJ2-7; no clear D gene. Germline CDR1 is SNHLY and CDR2 is FYNNEI. V lost 5 bases to trimming and J lost 3 bases, with 5 bases between them. This CDR3 comprises 11 residues. CDR3: CASSPYYEQYF. In nucleotides, the CDR3 is TGTGCCAGCAGTCCTTACTACGAGCAGTACTTC.

Written as DNA, the CDR3 is TGTGCCATCAGTGACCCAGGCCCCCCCTACGAGCAGTACGTC. This encodes CAISDPGPPYEQYV. The V gene is TRBV10-3, the J gene TRBJ2-7; no clear D. The CDR3 loop spans 14 amino acids. V lost 3 bases and J 2 bases, leaving 11 bases between the germline ends. The germline V gene has CDR1 ENHRY and CDR2 SYGVKD.

This sequence joins TRBV19 and TRBJ1-1, with 8 bases lining up with TRBD1. J lost 1 base, V lost 3 bases, and 4 bases had no gene match. Germline CDR1 LNHDA, CDR2 SQIVND (reference sequence). The CDR3 is made up of 15 amino acids. The CDR3 nucleotides are TGTGCCAGTAGTATCCAGGGGGCAGGGAACACTGAAGCTTTCTTT. Amino acid sequence: CASSIQGAGNTEAFF.

The rearrangement joins TRBV5-1 to TRBJ1-5, with 7 positions matching TRBD1. V dropped 0 bases and J dropped 6; count of bases not matched to a gene: 6. The CDR3 covers 15 residues. Germline CDR1 and CDR2: SGHRS and YFSETQ. DNA of the CDR3: TGCGCCAGCAGCTTGGCCGGGACAGCGGGTCAGCCCCAGCATTTT. This codes for CASSLAGTAGQPQHF.

This clone was seen more than once but under ten times. CDR3 sequence reads: CASSSSLQGIRNTEAFF. The CDR3 DNA is TGTGCCAGCAGTTCCAGCCTACAGGGAATAAGGAACACTGAAGCTTTCTTT. The chain links TRBV27 to TRBJ1-1; a possible D gene is TRBD1 (6 bases). Trimming took off 4 bases at V and 1 base at J, with 19 bases between the two ends. CDR1 and CDR2 (germline): MNHEY, SMNVEV (reference sequence). The CDR3 loop spans 17 amino acids.

V and J are TRBV15 and TRBJ2-6; perhaps TRBD2 as D (6 bases). Between the trimmed V and J ends, which lost 2 bases and 2 bases, there was a span of 10 bases. The CDR3 consists of 16 residues. Germline assignment: CDR1 LNHNV and CDR2 YYDKDF (reference sequence). The CDR3 protein is CATSRTSSAGANVLTF. CDR3 bases: TGTGCCACCAGCAGAACATCTAGCGCTGGGGCCAACGTCCTGACTTTC.

This chain links TRBV5-1 with TRBJ2-2; 11 nucleotides align to TRBD2. The CDR3 contains 20 residues. After removal of 3 bases from V and 6 bases from J, the junction contained 19 bases not matched to a gene. The germline CDR1 and CDR2 sequences are SGHRS and YFSETQ. The CDR3 DNA follows: TGCGCCAGCAGCTCGCGACCCCCTTCGACTAGCGGGGTATGGGCCGGGGAGCTGTTTTTT. Its protein product is CASSSRPPSTSGVWAGELFF.

The V gene is TRBV5-1, the J gene TRBJ1-2, with D unclear. In germline, CDR1 is SGHRS, CDR2 YFSETQ. V shed 4 bases and J shed 2 bases, with 6 bases lying between them. This CDR3 has 12 amino acids. CDR3 bases: TGCGCCAGCAGCGAGATAAACTATGGCTACACCTTC. The encoded protein is CASSEINYGYTF.

CDR3 protein: CAWSDTPSGTGTSSYEQYF. In DNA, the CDR3 is TGTGCCTGGAGCGATACTCCCTCCGGGACAGGGACCAGCTCCTACGAGCAGTACTTC. This chain joins TRBV30 and TRBJ2-7; 9 nucleotides align to TRBD1. The CDR3 sequence is 19 residues long. V trimming: 3 bases; J trimming: 0 bases; junction bases outside the gene matches: 18. CDR1 GTSNPN and CDR2 SVGIG come from the germline V gene (reference sequence).